There are many counts of the clone carrying this T cell receptor (beta chain). Its antigen is currently unknown. The data were taken from a study of neurological immune-mediated disorders. General observations from the study: The level of TCR clonal expansion was highest in patients with HTLV-1-associated myelopathy and lowest in multiple sclerosis, where it fell below the level seen in healthy controls.

Time point described: longitudinal time-point 3. Serving as healthy controls were blood bank volunteers based in Maryland, USA. PBMCs stored at -80 C, 2 million in total, were the source of the unsorted libraries. The CDR3 spans 14 residues. V lost 0 bases and J lost 5, with 10 bases in between. Germline CDR1 reads SGHAT; CDR2 reads FQNNGV. Synthesis of cDNA was performed by 5'RACE using 10-nucleotide random UMIs. MiXCR, run by TCRdb on the 5' RACE reads, gives a single entry per CDR3 protein. The sample lists about 45,000 distinct CDR3 sequences, roughly 12% seen once, with 10% to 12% in the top ten. Sequenced sample: PBMCs. J is TRBJ2-5 and V is TRBV11-2; no firm D call. The receptor was derived from a man aged 25-45 years in good health. In nucleotides, the CDR3 is TGTGCCAGCAGCTTAGAGTGGGTGCCCGAGACCCAGTACTTC. It is translated as CASSLEWVPETQYF.